This T cell receptor beta chain was retrieved from a study of human T cells and chemical hapten exposure. Study-level information: Patch tests containing 0.01% DPC, applied to the upper back, were read at 6 days.

V shed 7 bases and J 6 bases; nucleotides not matched to a gene: 8. Germline values: CDR1 KGHDR, CDR2 SFDVKD. The CDR3 length is 14 residues. Specified time point: patch test 2, 6 weeks after DPC sensitization. Noted treatment: therapeutic diphenylcyclopropenone sensitization with weekly scalp DPC. Per the original data handling: Samples held a median of approximately 94,000 TCRs, range about 23,224–700,000. TCRdb reprocessed the RACE reads with MiXCR, giving one entry per CDR3 protein. TCRdb's processing, not the authors' own work, is the source of the V and J calls. The table records 75,000 to 95,000 distinct CDR3 sequences, around 10% of them present only once.

The TCR was taken from a man aged 40-49 years with alopecia areata. Some clones in this sample may be carry-over from other donors' samples. The V call is TRBV24-1, the J call TRBJ2-1; 7 nucleotides agree with TRBD2. Specimen: whole blood, collected in connection with sensitization to the hapten diphenylcyclopropenone (DPC). The CDR3 DNA is TGTGCCACCAGCCCCATAGCGGGTATCAATGAGCAGTTCTTC. Translation gives CATSPIAGINEQFF.